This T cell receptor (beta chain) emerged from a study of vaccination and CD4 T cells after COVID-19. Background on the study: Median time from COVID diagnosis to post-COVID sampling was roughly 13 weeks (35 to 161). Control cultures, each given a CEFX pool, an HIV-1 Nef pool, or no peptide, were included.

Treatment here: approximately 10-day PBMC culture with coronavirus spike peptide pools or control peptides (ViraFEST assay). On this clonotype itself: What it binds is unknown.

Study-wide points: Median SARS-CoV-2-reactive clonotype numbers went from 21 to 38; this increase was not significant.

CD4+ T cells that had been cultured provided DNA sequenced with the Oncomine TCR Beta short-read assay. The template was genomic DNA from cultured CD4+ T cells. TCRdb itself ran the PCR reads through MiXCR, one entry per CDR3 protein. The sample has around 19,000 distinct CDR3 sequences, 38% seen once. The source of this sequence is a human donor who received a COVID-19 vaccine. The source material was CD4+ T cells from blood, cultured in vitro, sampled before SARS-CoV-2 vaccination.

CDR3 bases: TGTGCCAGCAGTTACTCGATCGACAGGGCGGGGGAGCAGTACTTC. Protein product: CASSYSIDRAGEQYF. V gene TRBV6-5 combines with J gene TRBJ2-7; possibly TRBD1 for D (7 bases). The CDR3 sequence is 15 residues long. Germline V CDR1 and CDR2: MNHEY, SVGAGI. The V gene lost 0 bases and the J gene lost 7 bases, with 16 bases spanning the gap.